This TCR beta chain was captured by sequencing in a study of blood T cell repertoires in COVID-19. Turning to the study itself: T cells, B-cell-depleted T cells, or PBMCs supplied cDNA or gDNA.

V shed 2 bases and J shed 6 bases, with 5 bases lying between them. Germline CDR1 reads MNHEY; CDR2 reads SVGEGT. This CDR3 contains 12 residues. As processed by the authors: Nucleated cell counts were estimated from reference gene primer amplification. Libraries were prepared by immunoSEQ multiplex PCR; TCRdb keeps only in-frame clonotypes and omits some of them. V and J calls and clone size are those listed in that table; D and trimming were worked out from the DNA. The repertoire holds 120,000 to 150,000 clones, more than 75% seen once, with over 8.5% in the top ten. The chain is built from TRBV6-2 or TRBV6-3 and TRBJ2-1; D call uncertain. The source of this sequence is a woman aged 45-65 years with active or convalescent COVID-19. The sample consisted of peripheral blood. CDR3 sequence: CASSYRANEQFF. The DNA for the CDR3 is TGTGCCAGCAGTTACCGAGCCAATGAGCAGTTCTTC.